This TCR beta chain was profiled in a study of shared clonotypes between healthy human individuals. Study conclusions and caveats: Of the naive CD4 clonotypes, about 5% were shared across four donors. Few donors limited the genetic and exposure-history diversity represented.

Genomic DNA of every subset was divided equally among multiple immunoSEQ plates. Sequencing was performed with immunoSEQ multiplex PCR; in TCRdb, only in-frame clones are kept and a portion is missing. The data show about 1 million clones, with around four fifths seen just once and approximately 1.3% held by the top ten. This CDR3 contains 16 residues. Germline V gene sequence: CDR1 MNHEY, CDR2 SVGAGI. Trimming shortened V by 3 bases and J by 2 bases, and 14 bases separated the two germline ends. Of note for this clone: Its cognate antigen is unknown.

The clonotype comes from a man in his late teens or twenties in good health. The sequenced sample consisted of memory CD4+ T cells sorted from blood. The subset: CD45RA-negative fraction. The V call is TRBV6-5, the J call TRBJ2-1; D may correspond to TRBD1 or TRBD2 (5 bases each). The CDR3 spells CASSYPGARAYNEQFF. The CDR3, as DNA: TGTGCCAGCAGTTATCCCGGGGCCAGGGCCTACAATGAGCAGTTCTTC.